This T cell receptor (beta chain) was recorded in a study of CD8+CD57+ T cells in acquired aplastic anemia (dated by TCRdb to 2016 to 2019). At the level of the whole study: Extracted DNA from sorted CD4+ and CD8+ cells averaged around 3.3 ug, ranging from roughly 0.19 to 27.4 ug. CD8+CD57+ expansion was defined as frequency above the mean frequency observed in healthy subjects.

The V end gives up 4 bases and the J end 5 bases, leaving 5 bases in the junction not matched to a gene. CDR1 and CDR2, per the germline V gene (reference sequence), are DFQATT and SNEGSKA. Measured from the cysteine to the phenylalanine, the CDR3 is 14 residues long. The DNA shown is the 42-base CDR3, in frame from base 1. Overall results and qualifications from the work: No significant difference in CD8+ Simpson's diversity was found between patients and healthy controls (P=0.060). About 28 CD8+ CDR3 sequences were found in both patients and controls but appeared to be highly expressed in patients and within the immunodominant clones of the patients.

In this sample, this clonotype turned up many times. It has no known antigen specificity. Per-nucleotide qualities are absent, and no much larger clonotype sits a single base away. Profiling of TCR beta VDJ combinations and CDR3 sequences used genomic DNA as the template. An Illumina HiSeq 2000 was the platform used for TCR repertoire sequencing. The study's processing was this. Repertoire assessment relied on Simpson's diversity index, CDR3 size and DJ length profiles, and TRBV/TRBJ rearrangement plots. The immunodominant clone was defined as the most abundant DNA sequence in deep sequencing data. CDR3 amino acid sequences were checked for sharing between subjects and were compared against published repertoires and the VDJdb database. The public reads were quality trimmed at Q25 with fastp and then assembled into clones with MiXCR by TCRdb, keeping productive beta chains. CDR3 protein duplicates are merged, each entry listing the most common genes and DNA. It is TCRdb's table, rather than the study itself, that gives the V and J calls and clone size. The table for this sample lists 200,000 to 250,000 distinct CDR3 sequences; around 45% of them were counted only once. The top ten clonotypes cover 7.8% of the sample.

Expansion of CD8+CD57+ cells had been shown by flow cytometry in the patients chosen for sequencing. Every patient had severe acquired aplastic anemia, diagnosed using the International Study of Aplastic Anemia and Agranulocytosis and Camitta criteria. Patients had received no therapy at the time of blood sampling. TCR repertoires of sorted CD4+ and CD8+ blood T cells from severe aplastic anemia patients and healthy subjects were deep-sequenced in the study. Patients were enrolled in the USA under clinicaltrials.gov protocols 00001620, 01623167, 00001397, 00071045, 00081523 and 00961064. Ficoll-Paque density gradient centrifugation was used to isolate peripheral blood mononuclear cells. CD4+ and CD8+ T cells were sorted by FACS or magnetic beads before DNA extraction.

The sample was sorted CD4+, CD8+, or CD8+CD57+ T cells (not recorded which) from PBMCs. The sequence is built from TRBV20-1 and TRBJ2-1, with 10 middle bases fitting TRBD2. The source is a human donor with aplastic anemia. DNA sequence: TGCAGTGCTATCAGCGGGAGGGCACACAATGAGCAGTTCTTC. This yields the protein CSAISGRAHNEQFF.